The present entry profiles one T cell receptor beta chain with its context. The data derive from a study of blood T cell repertoires in COVID-19. Study summary: Italy, Spain and the United States were the sources of the convalescent and acute COVID-19 samples.

V dropped 5 bases and J dropped 2 bases, with 17 bases sitting between them. Germline assignment: CDR1 LNHDA and CDR2 SQIVND (reference sequence). The CDR3 has 16 amino acids. Measured with immunoSEQ multiplex PCR; TCRdb has only the in-frame clones, and not every one. Of 170,000 or so clones in the sample, 80% to 90% were seen once. The V gene is TRBV19, the J gene TRBJ2-3, with D possibly being TRBD2 (6 bases). The material sequenced was peripheral blood. The sequence derives from a woman younger than 35 who had recovered from COVID-19. The CDR3 DNA reads TGTGCCAGTAGTGGGGGACTCCCTAGCTACACAGATACGCAGTATTTT. As protein: CASSGGLPSYTDTQYF.